This is a list of T cell receptor beta chains from one sample in a study of cytomegalovirus exposure and HLA in healthy donors. Here immunoSEQ multiplex PCR was the method, and the copy in TCRdb shows in-frame clones only, minus some. The profile shows roughly 250,000 clones, about four fifths of them singletons. The sequenced sample consisted of PBMCs. The receptors shown here come from a girl under 10 years old in good health and CMV-seronegative. Each CDR3 is given with its conserved first and last residue. Each record gives: J gene, V gene, D gene, clone size, CDR3 DNA, CDR3 protein. D genes are given only for firm matches. Size values are once, few and many counts, or a class for expanded clones, and some rows have none.

J: TRBJ2-2; V: TRBV18; D: TRBD1; size: .; DNA: TGTGCCAGCTCACCCTGGACAGGGGGCAACACCGGGGAGCTGTTTTTT; CDR3: CASSPWTGGNTGELFF
J: TRBJ1-5; V: TRBV2; D: .; size: .; DNA: TGTGCCAGCAGACAGACACAAAGCAATCAGCCCCAGCATTTT; CDR3: CASRQTQSNQPQHF
J: TRBJ2-1; V: TRBV14; D: .; size: .; DNA: TGTGCCAGCAGCCAAGCCCGAAGGAGTGAGCAGTTCTTC; CDR3: CASSQARRSEQFF
J: TRBJ1-1; V: TRBV15; D: .; size: .; DNA: TGTGCCACCAGTGAGACCTTTTGCGGGAGTGAAGCTTTCTTT; CDR3: CATSETFCGSEAFF
J: TRBJ2-5; V: TRBV2; D: .; size: .; DNA: TGTGCCATCACCCCCGGGACTGCCGGGGAGACCCAGTACTTC; CDR3: CAITPGTAGETQYF
J: TRBJ1-1; V: TRBV30; D: .; size: .; DNA: TGTGCCTGGATAATCAGTCTTCCGAACACTGAAGCTTTCTTT; CDR3: CAWIISLPNTEAFF
J: TRBJ2-7; V: TRBV2; D: TRBD1; size: once; DNA: TGTGCCAGCGTCCCAGGGGGCCTCCCAGGATACGAGCAGTACTTC; CDR3: CASVPGGLPGYEQYF
J: TRBJ2-7; V: TRBV10-2; D: TRBD2; size: .; DNA: TGCGCCACCAGAGCGGGACTAAGCTCCTACGAGCAGTACTTC; CDR3: CATRAGLSSYEQYF
J: TRBJ2-1; V: TRBV7-6; D: .; size: .; DNA: TGTGCCAGCAGCTTAACCGGTGAGCAGTTCTTC; CDR3: CASSLTGEQFF
J: TRBJ2-3; V: TRBV2; D: .; size: .; DNA: TGTGCCAGCCGACTCTCAGATACGCAGTATTTT; CDR3: CASRLSDTQYF
J: TRBJ2-1; V: TRBV2; D: .; size: .; DNA: TGTGCCAGCAGTGCACTGGAGCAGGGTGAGCAGTTCTTC; CDR3: CASSALEQGEQFF
J: TRBJ1-1; V: TRBV10-3; D: .; size: .; DNA: TGTGCCATCAGTGTCGGGGGGGTGAACACTGAAGCTTTCTTT; CDR3: CAISVGGVNTEAFF
J: TRBJ2-4; V: TRBV28; D: TRBD1; size: few; DNA: TGTGCCAGCAGGGACAGGGGGAAAAACATTCAGTACTTC; CDR3: CASRDRGKNIQYF
J: TRBJ1-2; V: TRBV4-2; D: .; size: .; DNA: TGTGCCAGCAGCCCATCCCTGGGAGGGGTCAGGGTGGGCTACACCTTC; CDR3: CASSPSLGGVRVGYTF
J: TRBJ1-2; V: TRBV19; D: .; size: .; DNA: TGTGCCAGTAGTATAAATACAGGGAATTACTATGGCTACACCTTC; CDR3: CASSINTGNYYGYTF
J: TRBJ1-5; V: TRBV5-8; D: .; size: .; DNA: TGTGCCAGCAGCTACCCTAGGGACTCCAAACCTAATCAGCCCCAGCATTTT; CDR3: CASSYPRDSKPNQPQHF
J: TRBJ2-1; V: TRBV6-5; D: .; size: .; DNA: TGTGCCAGCAGTTACAGTCCAGGGCAAAACAATGAGCAGTTCTTC; CDR3: CASSYSPGQNNEQFF
J: TRBJ2-4; V: TRBV19; D: TRBD1; size: .; DNA: TGTGCCAGTAGTATGTGGCAGGGGGCGACCAAAAACATTCAGTACTTC; CDR3: CASSMWQGATKNIQYF
J: TRBJ1-3; V: TRBV5-4; D: .; size: .; DNA: TGTGCCAGCAGCTCGCCTGACGGGAATGGAAACACCATATATTTT; CDR3: CASSSPDGNGNTIYF
J: TRBJ2-2; V: TRBV1; D: .; size: .; DNA: TGCACCAGCAGCCGGGAAACTAGCGGGGGGCCTCCCGGGGAGCTGTTTTTT; CDR3: CTSSRETSGGPPGELFF
J: TRBJ2-2; V: TRBV10-3; D: TRBD1; size: few; DNA: TGTGCCATCAGTAACAGGGGTCAAGAAGCCGGGGAGCTGTTTTTT; CDR3: CAISNRGQEAGELFF
J: TRBJ2-5; V: TRBV6-4; D: .; size: once; DNA: TGTGCCAGCAGTGAGGAGCTCGGGGGAGCCCAGTACTTC; CDR3: CASSEELGGAQYF
J: TRBJ2-3; V: TRBV10-3; D: .; size: .; DNA: TGTGCCATCAGTGGGAGGCAGGGGGGAGATACGCAGTATTTT; CDR3: CAISGRQGGDTQYF
J: TRBJ2-5; V: TRBV11-2; D: .; size: .; DNA: TGTGCCAGCAGCCCCACTAGCAATCAAGAGACCCAGTACTTC; CDR3: CASSPTSNQETQYF
J: TRBJ1-1; V: TRBV28; D: .; size: once; DNA: TGTGCCAGCAGCCTGGGGCAGGGGTACACTGAAGCTTTCTTT; CDR3: CASSLGQGYTEAFF
J: TRBJ2-1; V: TRBV27; D: TRBD2; size: .; DNA: TGTGCCAGCGGTAACTTAGGACTAGCTGGCAATGAGCAGTTCTTC; CDR3: CASGNLGLAGNEQFF
J: TRBJ1-5; V: TRBV2; D: .; size: few; DNA: TGTGCCAGCCGACGCGATGAGGCCCAGCATTTT; CDR3: CASRRDEAQHF
J: TRBJ2-7; V: TRBV28; D: .; size: once; DNA: TGTGCCAGCAGTTTAGGGAGTCGCCACGAGCAGTACTTC; CDR3: CASSLGSRHEQYF
J: TRBJ2-7; V: TRBV30; D: TRBD1; size: .; DNA: TGTGCCTGGTCAGGGGACAGGGTACAGCAGTACTTC; CDR3: CAWSGDRVQQYF
J: TRBJ1-5; V: TRBV30; D: .; size: .; DNA: TGTGCCTGGAGTAGAAGGGGGGGGCTAAGGTTGAGTCAGCCCCAGCATTTT; CDR3: CAWSRRGGLRLSQPQHF
J: TRBJ2-1; V: TRBV13; D: .; size: .; DNA: TGTGCCAGCAGCTTCCAGTCCTACAATGAGCAGTTCTTC; CDR3: CASSFQSYNEQFF
J: TRBJ2-3; V: TRBV19; D: TRBD2; size: once; DNA: TGTGCCAGTAGTCCTTTCGGGACTAGCGGGGGGAGGGGGACAGATACGCAGTATTTT; CDR3: CASSPFGTSGGRGTDTQYF
J: TRBJ2-2; V: TRBV9; D: .; size: .; DNA: TGTGCCAGCAGCGTAGTTTCGGGGTCCGGGGAGCTGTTTTTT; CDR3: CASSVVSGSGELFF
J: TRBJ2-5; V: TRBV7-9; D: .; size: .; DNA: TGTTCCAGCCGACAATGGTGGACCCAGTACTTC; CDR3: CSSRQWWTQYF
J: TRBJ1-1; V: TRBV5-4; D: .; size: .; DNA: TGTGCCAGCAGCTTCCAGGGCACCGTTAACACTGAAGCTTTCTTT; CDR3: CASSFQGTVNTEAFF
J: TRBJ2-1; V: TRBV14; D: .; size: .; DNA: TGTGCCAGCTCAGATCCCTTTAGCGGAGGGAGGGGGAATGAGCAGTTCTTC; CDR3: CASSDPFSGGRGNEQFF
J: TRBJ2-7; V: TRBV5-6; D: TRBD1; size: .; DNA: TGTGCCAGCAGCTCCCCGGGACAGGGTTACGAGCAGTACTTC; CDR3: CASSSPGQGYEQYF
J: TRBJ1-5; V: TRBV19; D: .; size: .; DNA: TGTGCCAGTACTTACGGGTGGCTTAGCAATCAGCCCCAGCATTTT; CDR3: CASTYGWLSNQPQHF
J: TRBJ1-2; V: TRBV29-1; D: .; size: once; DNA: TGCAGCGTTGACGGAGTCTATGGCTACACCTTC; CDR3: CSVDGVYGYTF
J: TRBJ2-3; V: TRBV10-3; D: .; size: .; DNA: TGTGCCATCAGTGAACGCGGTCCCTCCAGGCAGTATTTT; CDR3: CAISERGPSRQYF
J: TRBJ2-1; V: TRBV5-1; D: TRBD2; size: .; DNA: TGCGCCAGCAGCTCGGGGTTTAGCGGGAGTGTCTTTTACAATGAGCAGTTCTTC; CDR3: CASSSGFSGSVFYNEQFF
J: TRBJ1-3; V: TRBV2; D: .; size: .; DNA: TGTGCCAGCAGACCCGACAGAATCTCTGGAAACACCATATATTTT; CDR3: CASRPDRISGNTIYF
J: TRBJ2-1; V: TRBV7-8; D: .; size: .; DNA: TGTGCCAGCAGCTTAGGGAGCTCCTACAATGAGCAGTTCTTC; CDR3: CASSLGSSYNEQFF
J: TRBJ1-5; V: TRBV5-6; D: TRBD1; size: .; DNA: TGTGCCAGCAGCTTGTTCGACAGGGTGAATCAGCCCCAGCATTTT; CDR3: CASSLFDRVNQPQHF
J: TRBJ2-1; V: TRBV27; D: .; size: .; DNA: TGTGCCAGCAGTTTATCCGGGAGAGGGGTCAATGAGCAGTTCTTC; CDR3: CASSLSGRGVNEQFF
J: TRBJ2-5; V: TRBV4-1; D: .; size: .; DNA: TGCGCCAGCAGCCAAGGGTCGTGGCCCGGGGAGACCCAGTACTTC; CDR3: CASSQGSWPGETQYF
J: TRBJ1-1; V: TRBV28; D: .; size: .; DNA: TGTGCCAGTACCCCGGGGGACACTGAAGCTTTCTTT; CDR3: CASTPGDTEAFF